The clone carrying this TCR beta chain was counted once. Original data processing: Reference gene primer amplification gave nucleated cell count estimates. Generated by immunoSEQ multiplex PCR, the TCRdb table keeps only in-frame clones and is missing some. V, J and clone size are those of that table, while D and trimming were read from the DNA. The sample contains roughly 18,000 clones, 90% to 95% of which appear only once. The data belong to a study of blood T cell repertoires in COVID-19. Study background: Samples of COVID-19 (acute and convalescent) were obtained from the United States, Italy and Spain. T cells, B-cell-depleted T cells, or PBMCs provided the cDNA or gDNA that served as material.

The germline gives CDR1 SGDLS, CDR2 YYNGEE. V lost 2 bases and J lost 4; bases outside the gene matches: 1. This CDR3 is 15 amino acids long. The source of this sequence is a human donor in a cohort sampled during active COVID-19. The rearrangement links TRBV9 to TRBJ2-2; TRBD2 matches 11 bases. Sample: peripheral blood. CDR3 residues: CASSVGLAATGELFF. Written as DNA, the CDR3 is TGTGCCAGCAGCGTGGGACTAGCGGCCACCGGGGAGCTGTTTTTT.